What follows are 17 T cell receptor beta chains derived from one specimen sequenced in a study of blood T cell repertoires in COVID-19 (TCRdb year 2020). Library creation used the immunoSEQ multiplex PCR assay. In its TCRdb copy, this immuneACCESS table keeps in-frame sequences only and misses some clones. Where compared with another copy, unresolved V genes explain less than half of these, and the others have no known cause. In all, the sample holds hundreds of thousands of clones, and just under 90% of those were seen once. The ten top clones hold less than 3% of the sample. Sequences were obtained from PBMCs or T cells enriched from blood (not recorded which). The receptors were sampled from a woman between 45 and 60 years old who had been exposed to COVID-19.

The chain links TRBV5-1 to TRBJ1-6; TRBD1 might be the D (5 bases). Trimming removed 1 base at V and 9 bases at J, with 17 bases between. Germline V CDR1 and CDR2: SGHRS, YFSETQ. The CDR3 is made up of 16 amino acids. CDR3 region: CASSLFLGGLGSPLHF. The CDR3 DNA reads TGCGCCAGCAGCTTGTTCTTGGGGGGGTTGGGTTCACCCCTCCACTTT.

The genes are TRBV5-1 and TRBJ2-5; 9 bases align to TRBD1. J was trimmed by 1 base and V by 5 bases; bases with no gene match: 6. Germline-derived CDR1 and CDR2 are SGHRS and YFSETQ. The CDR3 consists of 15 residues. The CDR3 DNA reads TGCGCCAGCAGAGCCGGGGGACAGGGCCAAGAGACCCAGTACTTC. This gives the protein CASRAGGQGQETQYF.

This chain links TRBV19 with TRBJ2-3; 12 bases are shared with TRBD2. Germline CDR1 is LNHDA and CDR2 is SQIVND (reference sequence). This CDR3 is built from 17 residues. Trimming cost V 6 bases and J 10 bases; bases outside gene matches: 17. CDR3 DNA: TGTGCCAGTAGCACCCCTGGCCTAGCGGGGGGGCCTGATCCGCAGTATTTT. Translated, it gives CASSTPGLAGGPDPQYF.

In this sample, this clone turned up once. The rearrangement links TRBV30 to TRBJ2-1; D is ambiguous. The CDR3 extends over 12 amino acids. Germline CDR1 is GTSNPN and CDR2 is SVGIG (reference sequence). V lost 0 bases, J lost 6 bases, and 6 bases lay in between. This CDR3 is CAWSVHLNEQFF. DNA for the CDR3: TGTGCCTGGAGTGTACATCTCAATGAGCAGTTCTTC.

In regard to this clone: Other DNA sequences in the sample encode the same CDR3. The rearrangement links TRBV5-1 to TRBJ1-1; perhaps TRBD1 as D (6 bases). The germline V gene encodes CDR1 SGHRS and CDR2 YFSETQ. This CDR3 comprises 14 residues. Trimming stripped 1 base from V and 0 bases from J, with 7 bases between. CDR3 in amino acids: CASSLTGLNTEAFF. CDR3 coding DNA: TGCGCCAGCAGCTTGACAGGGCTGAACACTGAAGCTTTCTTT.

The rearrangement links TRBV7-8 to TRBJ2-1; TRBD1 is a possible D gene (5 bases). V shed 5 bases and J shed 9 bases, with 11 bases lying between them. Germline CDR1 reads SGHVS; CDR2 reads FQNEAQ. The CDR3 is made up of 12 amino acids. The DNA of the CDR3 is TGTGCCAGCAGCCGCCAGGGCCCTGAGCAGTTCTTC. Its protein product is CASSRQGPEQFF.

The chain uses TRBV30 and TRBJ2-2, with 7 bases aligning to TRBD1. Germline V CDR1 and CDR2: GTSNPN, SVGIG (reference sequence). The V segment lost 3 bases and the J segment 3 bases; nucleotides outside the gene matches: 7. This CDR3 comprises 15 residues. The CDR3 here is CAWRSGTAHTGELFF. CDR3 DNA sequence: TGTGCCTGGAGATCCGGGACAGCACACACCGGGGAGCTGTTTTTT. Full variable domain (missing parts from reference TRBV30 and TRBJ2-2): SQTIHQWPATLVQPVGSPLSLECTVEGTSNPNLYWYRQAAGRGLQLLFYSVGIGQISSEVPQNLSASRPQDRQFILSSKKLLLSDSGFYLCAWRSGTAHTGELFFGEGSRLTVL.

The chain uses TRBV4-2 and TRBJ2-3; the match to TRBD2 covers 11 bases. Per germline, CDR1 LGHNA and CDR2 YNFKEQ. This CDR3 has 16 amino acids. Trimming removed 2 bases from V and 6 bases from J; junction bases left unmatched: 7. The CDR3 nucleotides read TGTGCCAGCAGCCAACAATTTAGCGGGGGGGCCGATACGCAGTATTTT. This translates into CASSQQFSGGADTQYF.

The chain is built from TRBV4-1 and TRBJ1-5; D possibly corresponds to TRBD1 (5 bases). CDR3 size: 14 residues. Germline V gene lookup returns CDR1 MGHRA and CDR2 YSYEKL. V lost 1 base and J lost 8, with 12 bases in between. The CDR3 reads CASSQGVRAEPQHF. The CDR3 bases are TGCGCCAGCAGCCAAGGTGTCAGGGCGGAGCCCCAGCATTTT.

J is TRBJ2-2 and V is TRBV5-1, with 11 bases matching TRBD2. The CDR3 is 17 amino acids. Trimming at V came to 4 bases and at J to 5 bases, leaving 10 bases not matched to a gene. Germline V gene lookup returns CDR1 SGHRS and CDR2 YFSETQ. CDR3 amino acids: CASSPHTSGGFTGELFF. CDR3 nucleotides: TGCGCCAGCAGCCCTCACACTAGCGGGGGTTTTACCGGGGAGCTGTTTTTT.

The V gene is TRBV5-1, the J gene TRBJ2-7, with D possibly TRBD2 on 5 matching bases. The germline gives CDR1 SGHRS, CDR2 YFSETQ. CDR3 length equals 13 residues. V was shortened by 4 bases and J by 4 bases, with 12 bases between the two germline ends. Here the CDR3 DNA reads TGCGCCAGCAGCCAGGATGCGGGTTACGAGCAGTACTTC. Protein sequence: CASSQDAGYEQYF.

The chain uses TRBV3-1 (or the pseudogene TRBV3-2) and TRBJ1-2; 8 bases line up with TRBD1. With 5 bases clipped from V and 3 bases from J, the junction kept 8 bases outside the gene matches. Germline lookup yields CDR1 LGHDT and CDR2 YNNKEL (reference sequence). The CDR3 is 15 residues long. The CDR3 reads CASSDDRGGYYGYTF. The CDR3 DNA reads as TGTGCCAGCAGCGACGACAGGGGAGGTTACTATGGCTACACCTTC.

The chain uses TRBV18 and TRBJ1-5; TRBD1 might be the D (5 bases). The length of the CDR3 is 18 residues. V was cut by 4 bases and J by 0 bases, with 19 bases left in between. CDR1 and CDR2 from the germline V gene are KGHSH and LQKENI. This chain's CDR3 is CASSLSFIGQGSNQPQHF. As DNA, the CDR3 is TGTGCCAGCTCACTTTCGTTTATCGGGCAGGGTAGCAATCAGCCCCAGCATTTT.

The chain recombines TRBV6-1 with TRBJ1-5; D gene uncertain. V dropped 3 bases and J dropped 8 bases, with 11 bases sitting between them. The CDR3 runs 13 residues. Per the germline V gene, CDR1 is MNHNS and CDR2 is SASEGT. CDR3 DNA: TGTGCCAGCAGTGATGCAGTTAAAGAGCCCCAGCATTTT. Its protein product is CASSDAVKEPQHF.

The chain carries TRBV6-5 and TRBJ2-2; D is unclear. CDR1 and CDR2 from the germline V gene are MNHEY and SVGAGI. Trimming took off 5 bases at V and 1 base at J, with 8 bases between the two ends. The CDR3 totals 14 residues. The CDR3 region has the DNA TGTGCCAGCAGTCCAGATTGGAACACCGGGGAGCTGTTTTTT. Translation gives CASSPDWNTGELFF.

The chain is built from TRBV12-3 or TRBV12-4 and TRBJ2-5; D call uncertain. The length of the CDR3 is 11 residues. The V end was cut by 5 bases, the J end by 1 base, with 2 bases between. Written as DNA, the CDR3 is TGTGCCAGCAGTCTCCAAGAGACCCAGTACTTC. This gives the protein CASSLQETQYF.

This chain uses TRBV7-9 with TRBJ2-7, with TRBD1 matching 9 bases. J lost 5 bases, V lost 5 bases, and 7 bases had no gene match. The germline V gene has CDR1 SEHNR and CDR2 FQNEAQ (reference sequence). The CDR3 consists of 14 residues. This chain's CDR3 is CASSTWTGEDEQYF. The CDR3 DNA follows: TGTGCCAGCAGCACATGGACAGGGGAGGACGAGCAGTACTTC.